These 20 T cell receptor beta chains came from one sample sequenced in a study of CD8 T cells in Susac syndrome. Random hexamers served to reverse transcribe roughly 0.5 to 1 ug RNA. TCRdb fed the immunoSEQ multiplex PCR reads into MiXCR, producing one record per CDR3 protein. The table records about 300,000 distinct CDR3 sequences, over 75% of them present only once. The sequencing sample was made of CD8+ T cells from PBMCs. These receptors were taken from a human donor with multiple sclerosis.

The chain recombines TRBV24-1 with TRBJ2-3; 9 nucleotides agree with TRBD1. The trim removed 3 bases at V and 1 base at J, leaving 4 bases unmatched. The germline gives CDR1 KGHDR, CDR2 SFDVKD. The CDR3 is made up of 16 amino acids. Here the CDR3 reads CATSDLNRGRTDTQYF. The CDR3 DNA follows: TGTGCCACCAGTGATCTTAACAGGGGGCGCACAGATACGCAGTATTTT.

As DNA, the CDR3 is TGTGCCAGCACCCTGACCGGGGGGCGCTTAGAGACCCAGTACTTC. The encoded protein is CASTLTGGRLETQYF. The V call is TRBV28, the J call TRBJ2-5, with D possibly TRBD2 on 7 matching bases. V was trimmed by 7 bases and J by 4 bases, leaving 19 bases between them. The CDR3 is made up of 15 amino acids. Looked up from germline, CDR1 is MDHEN and CDR2 is SYDVKM.

The V gene is TRBV30, the J gene TRBJ2-4; D call uncertain. The germline V gene encodes CDR1 GTSNPN and CDR2 SVGIG (reference sequence). Trimming cost V 1 base and J 2 bases, with 6 bases left between them. CDR3 length equals 13 residues. CDR3 nucleotide sequence: TGTGCCTGGAGTGAAGGGCCCAAAAACATTCAGTACTTC. Translating gives CAWSEGPKNIQYF.

The V gene is TRBV19, the J gene TRBJ2-1; possibly TRBD2 for D (5 bases). Trimming removed 1 base at V and 12 bases at J, with 13 bases between. This CDR3 contains 13 residues. Per the germline V gene, CDR1 is LNHDA and CDR2 is SQIVND (reference sequence). The CDR3 is CASSIGHGGSQFF. DNA of the CDR3: TGTGCCAGTAGTATAGGCCACGGAGGATCGCAGTTCTTC.

This clonotype was recorded a few times. This chain links TRBV6-6 with TRBJ2-3; D call uncertain. The CDR3 has 16 amino acids. Between the trimmed V and J ends, which lost 0 bases and 7 bases, there was a span of 17 bases. Germline V gene lookup returns CDR1 MNHNY and CDR2 SVGAGI (reference sequence). The CDR3 spells CASSYSTEYHSNTQYF. CDR3 DNA: TGTGCCAGCAGTTACTCGACGGAGTACCATAGTAATACGCAGTATTTT.

This clonotype was detected once. The rearrangement uses TRBV4-1 and TRBJ1-5; D might be TRBD1 (5 bases). V lost 4 bases to trimming and J lost 1 base, with 11 bases between them. Looked up from germline, CDR1 is MGHRA and CDR2 is YSYEKL. CDR3 length: 15 amino acids. CDR3 loop: CASSRDPVSNQPQHF. CDR3 sequence (DNA): TGCGCCAGCAGCCGGGACCCAGTAAGCAATCAGCCCCAGCATTTT.

This chain links TRBV20-1 with TRBJ2-1; D is tentatively TRBD1 or TRBD2 (6 bases each). Deletions cut 3 bases from V and 5 bases from J, with 14 bases between. This CDR3 is built from 14 residues. CDR1 DFQATT and CDR2 SNEGSKA come from the germline V gene (reference sequence). The CDR3 DNA sequence: TGCAGTGCTAGCGGGGGCCGTGGAAACAATGAGCAGTTCTTC. Protein product: CSASGGRGNNEQFF.

J is TRBJ1-1 and V is TRBV4-3, with D unresolved. Trimming removed 1 base at V and 0 bases at J, with 15 bases between. CDR1 LGHNA and CDR2 YSLEER come from the germline V gene. The CDR3 is 17 amino acids. Written as DNA, the CDR3 is TGCGCCAGCAGCCAAGCGCGCTCAGGACCGATGAACACTGAAGCTTTCTTT. It is translated as CASSQARSGPMNTEAFF.

The gene calls are TRBV27 and TRBJ2-3; TRBD2 aligns across 13 bases. This CDR3 region has 16 residues. The germline gives CDR1 MNHEY, CDR2 SMNVEV (reference sequence). Trimming removed 4 bases from V and 4 bases from J; junction bases left unmatched: 5. CDR3 region: CASSSLLAGGSDTQYF. DNA of the CDR3: TGTGCCAGCAGTTCTCTACTAGCGGGAGGGTCAGATACGCAGTATTTT.

This clonotype was counted a few times. This sequence joins TRBV7-3 and TRBJ2-1; weak D call: TRBD1 (6 bases). V lost 4 bases, J lost 12 bases, and 10 bases lay in between. CDR1 and CDR2 (germline): SGHTA, FQGTGA. The CDR3 runs 11 residues. The CDR3 nucleotides read TGTGCCAGCAGCTACAGGGACACGCAGTTCTTC. The encoded protein is CASSYRDTQFF.

The chain employs TRBV12-3 or TRBV12-4 and TRBJ2-7; maybe TRBD2 (5 bases). The CDR3 is 14 amino acids. Trimming stripped 7 bases from V and 3 bases from J, with 16 bases between. The CDR3 is CASTPTTFSYEQYF. The CDR3 DNA is TGTGCCAGCACCCCGACTACCTTCAGCTACGAGCAGTACTTC.

The chain combines TRBV19 with TRBJ2-1, with a tentative D call TRBD2 (5 bases). The V and J ends lost 8 bases and 0 bases respectively, with 14 bases between them. This CDR3 has 15 residues. Germline V gene lookup returns CDR1 LNHDA and CDR2 SQIVND (reference sequence). The CDR3 nucleotides read TGTGCCAGTCTCCCTACTGGGAGCTCCTACAATGAGCAGTTCTTC. It is translated as CASLPTGSSYNEQFF.

V is TRBV6-5 and J is TRBJ2-1, with unresolved D. Germline values: CDR1 MNHEY, CDR2 SVGAGI. Trimming took off 5 bases at V and 7 bases at J, with 12 bases between the two ends. This CDR3 is built from 13 residues. DNA for the CDR3: TGTGCCAGCAGTACTTGGGCAGGAAATGAGCAGTTCTTC. Amino acid sequence: CASSTWAGNEQFF.

The rearrangement links TRBV27 to TRBJ2-7; D call uncertain. The germline V gene has CDR1 MNHEY and CDR2 SMNVEV (reference sequence). Trimming took off 2 bases at V and 5 bases at J, with 19 bases between the two ends. This CDR3 contains 16 residues. The CDR3 region has the DNA TGTGCCAGCAGTTTAGAGGCCGAGCTGGTGGCTGACGAGCAGTACTTC. Its protein is CASSLEAELVADEQYF.

The chain is built from TRBV19 and TRBJ1-1; D not certain. Germline V CDR1 and CDR2: LNHDA, SQIVND (reference sequence). The CDR3 totals 14 residues. V was clipped by 2 bases and J by 7 bases, with 14 bases between them. In DNA form, the CDR3 reads TGTGCCAGTAGTATATTTCCCGACGGGAATGAAGCTTTCTTT. This sequence encodes CASSIFPDGNEAFF.

This chain links TRBV20-1 with TRBJ2-7; possibly TRBD1 or TRBD2 for D (5 bases each). This CDR3 spans 15 amino acids. Germline V gene data show CDR1 as DFQATT and CDR2 as SNEGSKA (reference sequence). Trimming took 8 bases from V and 0 from J, leaving 20 bases between them. The CDR3, as DNA: TGCAGTAGCTTCCGGCGAGAGGGGAGCTCCTACGAGCAGTACTTC. Translated, it gives CSSFRREGSSYEQYF.

The rearrangement uses TRBV30 and TRBJ2-7; D is perhaps TRBD1 (5 bases). This CDR3 comprises 15 residues. Germline values: CDR1 GTSNPN, CDR2 SVGIG (reference sequence). V was clipped by 1 base and J by 2 bases, with 15 bases between them. This CDR3 is CAWSGRQPKPYEQYF. The CDR3 region has the DNA TGTGCCTGGAGTGGGAGACAGCCCAAGCCCTACGAGCAGTACTTC.

The chain joins TRBV4-3 to TRBJ2-7; 8 bases fit TRBD2. V dropped 0 bases and J dropped 3; count of bases not matched to a gene: 4. Germline lookup yields CDR1 LGHNA and CDR2 YSLEER. The CDR3 totals 15 residues. CDR3 sequence: CASSQDPGLVYEQYF. The CDR3 DNA sequence: TGCGCCAGCAGCCAAGACCCGGGACTAGTCTACGAGCAGTACTTC.

The rearrangement uses TRBV5-1 and TRBJ2-7; D unresolved. The germline V and J ends were trimmed by 3 bases and 5 bases, with 15 bases remaining between them. Per germline, CDR1 SGHRS and CDR2 YFSETQ. CDR3 length: 14 amino acids. CDR3 in amino acids: CASSWTTEPHEQYF. Here the CDR3 DNA reads TGCGCCAGCAGCTGGACGACGGAGCCCCACGAGCAGTACTTC.

This clonotype was recorded only once. This chain uses TRBV4-3 with TRBJ2-7, with D possibly matching TRBD2 (7 bases). The CDR3 contains 16 residues. Per the germline V gene, CDR1 is LGHNA and CDR2 is YSLEER. V was cut by 4 bases and J by 2 bases, with 18 bases left in between. The CDR3 sequence is CASSPGGGARAYEQYF. The CDR3 DNA follows: TGCGCCAGCAGCCCAGGTGGGGGGGCGCGGGCCTACGAGCAGTACTTC.